The source of this TCR beta chain is a study of T cell changes during pregnancy in multiple sclerosis. CDR1 is LNHDA and CDR2 is SQIVND in the germline V gene (reference sequence). Trimming stripped 3 bases from V and 6 bases from J, with 15 bases between. The CDR3 runs to 16 residues. The assay was immunoSEQ multiplex PCR, and TCRdb's table has in-frame clones only and misses some. The sample has about 85,000 clones, more than 85% seen once. V and J are TRBV19 and TRBJ1-6, with D perhaps TRBD1 (6 bases). This TCR was recovered from a female donor with multiple sclerosis, enrolled in a pregnancy study. The specimen was peripheral blood, collected in the first trimester of pregnancy. CDR3 amino acids: CASSMTGQTINSPLHF. In DNA form, the CDR3 reads TGTGCCAGTAGTATGACAGGACAGACTATTAATTCACCCCTCCACTTT.